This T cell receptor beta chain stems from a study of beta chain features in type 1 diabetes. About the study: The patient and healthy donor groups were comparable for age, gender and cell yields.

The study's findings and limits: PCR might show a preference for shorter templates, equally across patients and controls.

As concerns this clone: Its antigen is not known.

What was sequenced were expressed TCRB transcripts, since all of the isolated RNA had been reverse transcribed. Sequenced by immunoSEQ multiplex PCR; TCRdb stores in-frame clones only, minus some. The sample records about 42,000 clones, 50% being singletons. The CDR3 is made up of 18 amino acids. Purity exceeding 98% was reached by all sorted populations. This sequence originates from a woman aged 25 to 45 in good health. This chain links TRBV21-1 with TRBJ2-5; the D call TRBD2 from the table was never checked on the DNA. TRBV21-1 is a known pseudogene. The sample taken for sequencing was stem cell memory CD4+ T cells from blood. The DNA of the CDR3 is TGTGCCAGCAGCGCAGGACTAGCGGGAGCGGCGGAGAAAGAGACCCAGTACTTC. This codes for CASSAGLAGAAEKETQYF.